Listed here are 7 T cell receptor beta chains from one sample, sequenced in a study of T cells in Graves' hyperthyroidism and ophthalmopathy. The TCR beta CDR3 regions underwent amplification using RNA transcripts as the source. First-round RT-PCR targeting the TCR CDR3 was performed with the HTBI primer set. Each CDR3 protein is one row after TCRdb ran MiXCR on the multiplex PCR reads. The profile shows some 620,000 distinct CDR3 sequences, 15% to 20% of them singletons. Sequencing was carried out using blood. The receptors originated from a woman in her twenties or thirties with Graves' hyperthyroidism.

There are many counts of this clonotype. The chain carries TRBV20-1 and TRBJ2-7; D is unclear. CDR1 DFQATT and CDR2 SNEGSKA come from the germline V gene (reference sequence). The CDR3 contains 13 residues. V shed 1 base and J shed 6 bases, with 13 bases lying between them. CDR3 DNA sequence: TGCAGTGCTAGAGTGGCAGAGCTTCGCGAGCAGTACTTC. As protein: CSARVAELREQYF.

This clonotype was recorded at least ten times. The chain joins TRBV28 to TRBJ2-7; 11 bases are a match to TRBD2. Germline CDR1 is MDHEN and CDR2 is SYDVKM. CDR3 length: 14 residues. The trim removed 6 bases at V and 4 bases at J, leaving 5 bases unmatched. Here the CDR3 reads CASSLAGGVYEQYF. The CDR3 nucleotides are TGTGCCAGCAGCTTAGCGGGAGGGGTGTACGAGCAGTACTTC. Looking up the rest from reference TRBV28 and TRBJ2-7 gives the full variable domain: DVKVTQSSRYLVKRTGEKVFLECVQDMDHENMFWYRQDPGLGLRLIYFSYDVKMKEKGDIPEGYSVSREKKERFSLILESASTNQTSMYLCASSLAGGVYEQYFGPGTRLTVT.

This clonotype was recorded many times. DNA of the CDR3: TGCAGTGCTAGAGCCCTATCCTACAATGAGCAGTTCTTC. Translated, it gives CSARALSYNEQFF. This rearrangement joins TRBV20-1 to TRBJ2-1; no definite D call. V lost 1 base, J lost 1 base, and 5 bases lay in between. This CDR3 comprises 13 residues. Germline V gene sequence: CDR1 DFQATT, CDR2 SNEGSKA (reference sequence).

This clonotype showed up just a few times. V is TRBV12-3 or TRBV12-4 and J is TRBJ1-3; no clear D gene. The CDR3 consists of 13 residues. Trimming left V 8 bases short and J 4 bases short, with 12 bases between. In DNA form, the CDR3 reads TGTGCCAGCGGCCAAAGGGAAGGAAACACCATATATTTT. This sequence encodes CASGQREGNTIYF.

The CDR3 here is CAWSATGLDYTF. CDR3 coding DNA: TGTGCCTGGAGTGCCACTGGTCTTGACTACACCTTC. The chain couples TRBV30 to TRBJ1-2; D uncertain. The V gene's germline CDR1 is GTSNPN and CDR2 SVGIG (reference sequence). The V gene lost 1 base and the J gene lost 10 bases, with 13 bases spanning the gap. This CDR3 comprises 12 residues.

This clonotype was seen repeatedly, ten times or more. The chain links TRBV9 to TRBJ2-3, with D maybe TRBD2 (6 bases). V gave up 2 bases and J gave up 0 bases, with 13 bases separating them. Germline lookup yields CDR1 SGDLS and CDR2 YYNGEE. The CDR3 sequence is 16 residues long. The CDR3 region is CASSVRGDPSTDTQYF. DNA for the CDR3: TGTGCCAGCAGCGTCCGCGGGGATCCTAGCACAGATACGCAGTATTTT.

This rearrangement joins TRBV19 to TRBJ1-5; tentative D call: TRBD1 (6 bases). CDR3 size: 15 residues. Germline CDR1 LNHDA, CDR2 SQIVND (reference sequence). The germline V and J ends were trimmed by 5 bases and 6 bases, with 17 bases remaining between them. The CDR3 spells CASSGQSLTRQPQHF. Written as DNA, the CDR3 is TGTGCCAGTAGTGGACAGTCGCTCACCCGTCAGCCCCAGCATTTT. The complete variable domain, with remaining parts taken from reference TRBV19 and TRBJ1-5, reads DGGITQSPKYLFRKEGQNVTLSCEQNLNHDAMYWYRQDPGQGLRLIYYSQIVNDFQKGDIAEGYSVSREKKESFPLTVTSAQKNPTAFYLCASSGQSLTRQPQHFGDGTRLSIL.